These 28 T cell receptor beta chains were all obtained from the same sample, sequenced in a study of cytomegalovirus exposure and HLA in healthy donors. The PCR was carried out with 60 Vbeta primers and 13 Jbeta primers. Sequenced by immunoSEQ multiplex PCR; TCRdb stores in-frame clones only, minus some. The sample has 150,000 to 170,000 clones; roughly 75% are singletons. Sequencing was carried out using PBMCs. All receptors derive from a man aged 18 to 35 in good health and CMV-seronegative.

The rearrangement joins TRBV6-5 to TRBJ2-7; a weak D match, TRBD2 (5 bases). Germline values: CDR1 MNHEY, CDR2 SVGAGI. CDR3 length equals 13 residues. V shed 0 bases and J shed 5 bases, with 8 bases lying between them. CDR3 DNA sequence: TGTGCCAGCAGTTACTCGAACGGGGACGAGCAGTACTTC. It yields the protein CASSYSNGDEQYF.

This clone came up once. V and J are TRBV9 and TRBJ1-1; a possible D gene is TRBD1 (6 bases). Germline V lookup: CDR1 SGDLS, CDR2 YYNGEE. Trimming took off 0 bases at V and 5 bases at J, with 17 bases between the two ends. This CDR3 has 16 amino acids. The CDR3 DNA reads TGTGCCAGCAGCGTAGCTACTATGGGGGCTGGGACTGAAGCTTTCTTT. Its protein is CASSVATMGAGTEAFF.

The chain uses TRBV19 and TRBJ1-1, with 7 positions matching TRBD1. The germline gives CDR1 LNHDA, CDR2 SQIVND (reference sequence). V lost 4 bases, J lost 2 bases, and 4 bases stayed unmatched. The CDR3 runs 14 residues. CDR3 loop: CASSRDRVNTEAFF. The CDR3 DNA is TGTGCCAGTAGTAGAGACAGGGTCAACACTGAAGCTTTCTTT.

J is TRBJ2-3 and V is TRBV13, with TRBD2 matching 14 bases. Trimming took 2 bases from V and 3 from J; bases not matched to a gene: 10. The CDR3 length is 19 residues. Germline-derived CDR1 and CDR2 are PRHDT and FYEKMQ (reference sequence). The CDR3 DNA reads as TGTGCCAGCAGCTTAAGGGGTGGGACTAGCGGGAGACGAACAGATACGCAGTATTTT. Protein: CASSLRGGTSGRRTDTQYF.

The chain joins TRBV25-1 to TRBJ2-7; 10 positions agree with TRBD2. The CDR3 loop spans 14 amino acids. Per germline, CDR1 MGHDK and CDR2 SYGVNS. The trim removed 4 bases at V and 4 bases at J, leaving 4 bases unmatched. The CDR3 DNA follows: TGTGCCAGCAGTGCACTAGCGGGGTTTTACGAGCAGTACTTC. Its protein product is CASSALAGFYEQYF.

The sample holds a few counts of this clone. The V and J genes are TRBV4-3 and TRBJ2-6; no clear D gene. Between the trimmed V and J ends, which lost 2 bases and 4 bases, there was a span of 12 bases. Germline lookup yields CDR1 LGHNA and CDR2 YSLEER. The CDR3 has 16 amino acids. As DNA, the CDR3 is TGCGCCAGCAGCCAAATAGGAGTCCGGGGGGCCAACGTCCTGACTTTC. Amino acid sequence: CASSQIGVRGANVLTF.

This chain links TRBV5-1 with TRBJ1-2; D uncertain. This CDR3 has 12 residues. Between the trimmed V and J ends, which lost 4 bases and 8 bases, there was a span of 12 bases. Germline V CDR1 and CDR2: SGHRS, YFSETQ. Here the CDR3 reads CASSQDPGGYTF. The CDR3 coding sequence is TGCGCCAGCAGCCAAGACCCGGGAGGCTACACCTTC.

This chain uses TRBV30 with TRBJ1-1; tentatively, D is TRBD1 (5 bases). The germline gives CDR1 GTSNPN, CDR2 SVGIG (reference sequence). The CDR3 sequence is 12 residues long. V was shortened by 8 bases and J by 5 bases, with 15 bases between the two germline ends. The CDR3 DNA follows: TGTGCCGGCCACGCCGCAGGGACTGAAGCTTTCTTT. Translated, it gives CAGHAAGTEAFF.

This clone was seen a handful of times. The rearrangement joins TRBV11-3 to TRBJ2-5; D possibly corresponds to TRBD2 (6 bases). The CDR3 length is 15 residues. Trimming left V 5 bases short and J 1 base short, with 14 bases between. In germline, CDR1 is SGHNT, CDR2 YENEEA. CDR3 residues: CASSPGDWPQETQYF. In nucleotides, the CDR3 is TGTGCCAGCAGCCCCGGGGACTGGCCCCAAGAGACCCAGTACTTC.

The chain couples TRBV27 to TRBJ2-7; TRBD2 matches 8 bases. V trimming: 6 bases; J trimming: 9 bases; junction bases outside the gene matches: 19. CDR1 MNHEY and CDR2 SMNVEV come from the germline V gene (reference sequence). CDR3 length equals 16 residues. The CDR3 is CASSPRTSSWLNAQYF. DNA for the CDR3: TGTGCCAGCAGCCCCCGGACTAGCTCTTGGTTAAACGCGCAGTACTTC.

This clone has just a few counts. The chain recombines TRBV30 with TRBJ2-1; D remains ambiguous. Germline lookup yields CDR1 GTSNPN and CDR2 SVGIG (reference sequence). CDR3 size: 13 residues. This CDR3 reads CASRLSSYNEQFF. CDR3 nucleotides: TGTGCTTCCCGACTCAGCTCCTACAATGAGCAGTTCTTC. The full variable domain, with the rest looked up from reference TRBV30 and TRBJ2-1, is SQTIHQWPATLVQPVGSPLSLECTVEGTSNPNLYWYRQAAGRGLQLLFYSVGIGQISSEVPQNLSASRPQDRQFILSSKKLLLSDSGFYLCASRLSSYNEQFFGPGTRLTVL.

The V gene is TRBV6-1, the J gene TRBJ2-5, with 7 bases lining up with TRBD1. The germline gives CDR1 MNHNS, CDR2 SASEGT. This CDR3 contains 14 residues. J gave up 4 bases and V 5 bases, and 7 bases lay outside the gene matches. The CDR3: CASSRTGARETQYF. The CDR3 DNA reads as TGTGCCAGCAGTAGAACAGGGGCTCGAGAGACCCAGTACTTC.

The CDR3: CASSLAGGSLRTYEQYF. The CDR3 DNA reads TGTGCCAGCAGCTTAGCAGGGGGCAGTCTTCGTACCTACGAGCAGTACTTC. This chain joins TRBV7-6 and TRBJ2-5, with 7 bases lining up with TRBD1. The J call may be in error: the DNA end matches TRBJ2-7 better. The CDR3 runs 17 residues. CDR1 SGHVS and CDR2 FNYEAQ come from the germline V gene.

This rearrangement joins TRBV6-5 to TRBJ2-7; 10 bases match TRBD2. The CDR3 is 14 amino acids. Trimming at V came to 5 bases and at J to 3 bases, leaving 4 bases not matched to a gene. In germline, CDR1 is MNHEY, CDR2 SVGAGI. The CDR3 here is CASSSSGGFYEQYF. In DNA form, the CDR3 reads TGTGCCAGCAGTAGTAGCGGGGGGTTCTACGAGCAGTACTTC.

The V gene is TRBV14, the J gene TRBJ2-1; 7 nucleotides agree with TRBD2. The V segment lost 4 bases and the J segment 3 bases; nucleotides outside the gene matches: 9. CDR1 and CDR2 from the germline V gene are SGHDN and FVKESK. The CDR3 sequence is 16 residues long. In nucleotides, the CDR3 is TGTGCCAGCAGCCGAGGTAGCGGGCGATACTACAATGAGCAGTTCTTC. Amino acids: CASSRGSGRYYNEQFF.

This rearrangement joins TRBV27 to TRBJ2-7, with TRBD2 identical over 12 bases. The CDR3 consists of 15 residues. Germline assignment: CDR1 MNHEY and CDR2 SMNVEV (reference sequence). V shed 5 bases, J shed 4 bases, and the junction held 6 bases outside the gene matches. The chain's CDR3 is CASSNLAGGDYEQYF. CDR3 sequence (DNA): TGTGCCAGCAGTAACCTAGCGGGAGGGGATTACGAGCAGTACTTC.

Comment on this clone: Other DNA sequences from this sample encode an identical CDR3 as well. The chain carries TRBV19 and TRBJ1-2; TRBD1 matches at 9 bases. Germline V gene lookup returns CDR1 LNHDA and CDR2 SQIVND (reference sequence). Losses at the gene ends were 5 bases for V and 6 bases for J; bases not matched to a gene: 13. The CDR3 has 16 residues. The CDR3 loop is CASSRGQGDGVDGYTF. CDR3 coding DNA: TGTGCCAGTAGTCGGGGACAGGGTGATGGTGTGGATGGCTACACCTTC.

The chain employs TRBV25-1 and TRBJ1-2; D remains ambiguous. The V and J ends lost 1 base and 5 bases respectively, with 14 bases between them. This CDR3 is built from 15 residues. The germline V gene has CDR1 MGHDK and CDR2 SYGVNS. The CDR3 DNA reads TGTGCCAGCAGTGAATCGGGATCCCCGAGGTATGGCTACACCTTC. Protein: CASSESGSPRYGYTF.

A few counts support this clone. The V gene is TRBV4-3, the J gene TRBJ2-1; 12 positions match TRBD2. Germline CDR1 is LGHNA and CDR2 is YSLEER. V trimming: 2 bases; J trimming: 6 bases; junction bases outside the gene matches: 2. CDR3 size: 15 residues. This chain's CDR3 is CASSQRGLAGNEQFF. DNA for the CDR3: TGCGCCAGCAGCCAAAGGGGACTAGCGGGCAATGAGCAGTTCTTC.

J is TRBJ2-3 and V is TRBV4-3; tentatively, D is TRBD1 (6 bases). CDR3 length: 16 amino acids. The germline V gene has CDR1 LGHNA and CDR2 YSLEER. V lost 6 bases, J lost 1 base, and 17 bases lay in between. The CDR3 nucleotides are TGCGCCAGCAGTTTAACCTTGGCAGGGGGCACAGATACGCAGTATTTT. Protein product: CASSLTLAGGTDTQYF.

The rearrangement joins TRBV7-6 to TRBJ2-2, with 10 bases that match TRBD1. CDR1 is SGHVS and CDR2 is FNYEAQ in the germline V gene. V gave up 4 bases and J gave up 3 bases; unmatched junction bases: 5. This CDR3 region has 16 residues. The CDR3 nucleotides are TGTGCCAGCAGCTCGACAGGGGGCGCCGACACCGGGGAGCTGTTTTTT. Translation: CASSSTGGADTGELFF.

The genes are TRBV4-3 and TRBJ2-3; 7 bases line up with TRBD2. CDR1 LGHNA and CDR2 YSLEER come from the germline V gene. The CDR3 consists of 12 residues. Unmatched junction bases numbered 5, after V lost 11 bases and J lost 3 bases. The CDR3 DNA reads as TGCGCCTCGGGGGGATTAACAGATACGCAGTATTTT. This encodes CASGGLTDTQYF.

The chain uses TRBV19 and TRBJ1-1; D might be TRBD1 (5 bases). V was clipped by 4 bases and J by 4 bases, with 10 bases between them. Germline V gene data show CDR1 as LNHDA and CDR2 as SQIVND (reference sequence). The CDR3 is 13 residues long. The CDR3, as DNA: TGTGCCAGTAGTACAGGGTTTGGCACTGAAGCTTTCTTT. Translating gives CASSTGFGTEAFF. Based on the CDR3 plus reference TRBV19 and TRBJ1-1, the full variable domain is DGGITQSPKYLFRKEGQNVTLSCEQNLNHDAMYWYRQDPGQGLRLIYYSQIVNDFQKGDIAEGYSVSREKKESFPLTVTSAQKNPTAFYLCASSTGFGTEAFFGQGTRLTVV.

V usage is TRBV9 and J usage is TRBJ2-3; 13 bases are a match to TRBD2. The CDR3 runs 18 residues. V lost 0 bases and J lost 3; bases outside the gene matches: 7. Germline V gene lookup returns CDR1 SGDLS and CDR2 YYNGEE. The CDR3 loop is CASSVGVGTSGTTDTQYF. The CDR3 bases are TGTGCCAGCAGCGTAGGCGTAGGGACTAGCGGGACGACAGATACGCAGTATTTT.

The CDR3 sequence: CASSIGGGDGQFF. CDR3 nucleotides: TGTGCCAGTAGTATAGGTGGCGGGGACGGGCAGTTCTTC. This chain joins TRBV19 and TRBJ2-1; D is perhaps TRBD2 (6 bases). This CDR3 comprises 13 residues. Trimming cost V 1 base and J 12 bases, with 13 bases left between them. CDR1 and CDR2 from the germline V gene are LNHDA and SQIVND (reference sequence).

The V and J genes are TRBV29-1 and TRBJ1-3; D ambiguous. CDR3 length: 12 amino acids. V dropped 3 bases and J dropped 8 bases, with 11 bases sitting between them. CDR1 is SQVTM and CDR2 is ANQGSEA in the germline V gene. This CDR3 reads CSVDEGRDTIYF. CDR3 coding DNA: TGCAGCGTTGATGAGGGCCGGGACACCATATATTTT.

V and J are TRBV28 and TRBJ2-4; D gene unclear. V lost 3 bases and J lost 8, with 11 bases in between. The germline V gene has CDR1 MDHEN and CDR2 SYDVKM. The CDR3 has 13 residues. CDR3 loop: CASSFGSRDIQYF. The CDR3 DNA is TGTGCCAGCAGTTTCGGGTCCCGGGACATTCAGTACTTC.

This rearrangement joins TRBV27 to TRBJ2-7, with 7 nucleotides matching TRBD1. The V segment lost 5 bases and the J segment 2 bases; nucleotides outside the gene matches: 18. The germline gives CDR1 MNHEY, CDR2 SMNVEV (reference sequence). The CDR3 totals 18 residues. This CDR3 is CASSARAQGPSAPYEQYF. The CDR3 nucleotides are TGTGCCAGCAGTGCGAGAGCACAGGGGCCCTCGGCCCCCTACGAGCAGTACTTC.